This T cell receptor (beta chain) was documented in a study of long-term antiretroviral therapy in people with HIV. Participants living with HIV all received treatment in the United States. Samples held about 0.9-11 million cryopreserved PBMC, and DNA extraction followed. Investigators performed immunoSEQ version v3.0 at survey level. The assay was immunoSEQ multiplex PCR, and TCRdb's table has in-frame clones only and misses some. This table holds some 15,000 clones, roughly 90% found once. V dropped 1 base and J dropped 3 bases, with 4 bases sitting between them. The CDR3 is 13 residues long. The germline V gene has CDR1 SGHTA and CDR2 FQGNSA.

The V and J genes are TRBV7-2 and TRBJ1-5; D unresolved. The receptor's source is a man aged 45 to 65 with HIV. The specimen was unsorted PBMCs, collected 0.7 years before starting antiretroviral therapy. CDR3 residues: CASSLVTNQPQHF. Written as DNA, the CDR3 is TGTGCCAGCAGCTTAGTCACCAATCAGCCCCAGCATTTT.